Listed here are 20 T cell receptor beta chains from one sample, sequenced in a study of PD-L1 blockade in urothelial cancer. Measured with immunoSEQ multiplex PCR; TCRdb has only the in-frame clones, and not every one. The table records tens of thousands of clones, 60% to 80% of them present only once. The sample in question was PBMCs, obtained around atezolizumab (anti-PD-L1) treatment. The receptors come from a man aged 70 or older with urothelial cancer.

This clone occurred a few times. The chain uses TRBV7-9 and TRBJ2-1, with 8 positions matching TRBD1. V lost 5 bases, J lost 5 bases, and 5 bases stayed unmatched. Germline values: CDR1 SEHNR, CDR2 FQNEAQ (reference sequence). This CDR3 region has 14 residues. The CDR3 nucleotides read TGTGCCAGCAGCCTGGACAGGGTCAACAATGAGCAGTTCTTC. This sequence encodes CASSLDRVNNEQFF.

This clone has only a few counts. The chain employs TRBV2 and TRBJ2-5; TRBD1 aligns across 7 bases. The CDR3 runs 17 residues. The ends lost 4 bases at V and 5 bases at J; junction bases unmatched: 16. Germline V gene lookup returns CDR1 SNHLY and CDR2 FYNNEI. In nucleotides, the CDR3 is TGTGCCAGCAGTGCCCCGCTGGGCGAAGGGGGCGGGGAGACCCAGTACTTC. This translates into CASSAPLGEGGGETQYF.

Comment on this clone: Other nucleotide sequences in the sample specify the same CDR3. V usage is TRBV4-2 and J usage is TRBJ2-3; tentative D call: TRBD2 (5 bases). V gave up 0 bases and J gave up 2 bases, with 9 bases separating them. CDR1 is LGHNA and CDR2 is YNFKEQ in the germline V gene. The CDR3 spans 15 residues. As DNA, the CDR3 is TGTGCCAGCAGCCAAGATCGGAGGATCACAGATACGCAGTATTTT. It codes for CASSQDRRITDTQYF.

J is TRBJ2-3 and V is TRBV27, with 8 bases matching TRBD2. J was trimmed by 2 bases and V by 6 bases; bases with no gene match: 7. Germline assignment: CDR1 MNHEY and CDR2 SMNVEV (reference sequence). CDR3 length equals 15 residues. The CDR3 DNA is TGTGCCAGCAGACCAATAGCGGGGTCCACAGATACGCAGTATTTT. It codes for CASRPIAGSTDTQYF.

V gene TRBV5-4 combines with J gene TRBJ2-5; D is undetermined. The CDR3 consists of 15 residues. V lost 0 bases and J lost 2, with 11 bases in between. The germline V gene encodes CDR1 SGHNT and CDR2 YYREEE (reference sequence). CDR3 DNA: TGTGCCAGCAGCTTGGGAGTGAGCGTGCAAGAGACCCAGTACTTC. Protein sequence: CASSLGVSVQETQYF.

The V and J genes are TRBV27 and TRBJ1-6; a weak D match, TRBD1 (5 bases). The CDR3 has 12 amino acids. Germline CDR1 is MNHEY and CDR2 is SMNVEV (reference sequence). This CDR3 reads CAAAGVNSPLHF. The CDR3 DNA follows: TGTGCTGCGGCGGGGGTAAATTCACCCCTCCACTTT.

The gene calls are TRBV6-1 and TRBJ2-1; D gene unclear. Germline V gene sequence: CDR1 MNHNS, CDR2 SASEGT. The CDR3 spans 11 residues. V dropped 6 bases and J dropped 5 bases, with 5 bases sitting between them. The CDR3 DNA follows: TGTGCCAGCAGCTTTAACAATGAGCAGTTCTTC. This translates into CASSFNNEQFF.

The V gene is TRBV18, the J gene TRBJ2-6, with D possibly TRBD1 on 5 matching bases. CDR1 is KGHSH, CDR2 LQKENI, per germline. CDR3 length: 16 amino acids. Trimming took 3 bases from V and 4 from J, leaving 13 bases between them. CDR3 sequence reads: CASSPLQGGGANVLTF. The DNA for the CDR3 is TGTGCCAGCTCACCCCTTCAGGGTGGCGGGGCCAACGTCCTGACTTTC.

CDR3 in amino acids: CASSLVGLADNEQFF. The CDR3 DNA follows: TGCGCCAGCAGCTTGGTAGGGCTAGCGGACAATGAGCAGTTCTTC. This rearrangement joins TRBV5-1 to TRBJ2-1; 7 positions match TRBD2. The CDR3 covers 15 residues. CDR1 and CDR2 (germline): SGHRS, YFSETQ. J gave up 5 bases and V 0 bases, and 5 bases lay outside the gene matches.

The chain links TRBV7-9 to TRBJ2-5, with D perhaps matching TRBD2 (6 bases). The length of the CDR3 is 18 residues. V was pared by 4 bases and J by 5 bases, with 26 bases between. Germline CDR1 is SEHNR and CDR2 is FQNEAQ (reference sequence). CDR3 DNA: TGTGCCAGCAGCTCTCCGTTGCGCGGGGCGAGGTGGGAGGAGACCCAGTACTTC. Translation gives CASSSPLRGARWEETQYF.

Comment on this clone: Its ends do not fully match the called genes, so a read error is possible. This chain connects TRBV5-6 to TRBJ2-3; TRBD1 matches at 8 bases. There are 12 residues in the CDR3. Germline CDR1 reads SGHDT; CDR2 reads YYEEEE. CDR3 sequence (DNA): TGTTCCAGCAGCAGGGGGCCAGATACGCAGTATTTT. Translated: CSSSRGPDTQYF.

The chain uses TRBV6-5 and TRBJ2-7; unclear D gene. In germline, CDR1 is MNHEY, CDR2 SVGAGI. CDR3 size: 14 residues. V dropped 3 bases and J dropped 2 bases, with 11 bases sitting between them. The CDR3 protein is CASSYKKPPYEQYF. In DNA form, the CDR3 reads TGTGCCAGCAGTTATAAAAAGCCTCCCTACGAGCAGTACTTC.

The V call is TRBV4-1, the J call TRBJ2-4; TRBD2 matches 13 bases. CDR3 length: 16 amino acids. The trim removed 8 bases at V and 1 base at J, leaving 5 bases unmatched. Germline lookup yields CDR1 MGHRA and CDR2 YSYEKL. CDR3 sequence (DNA): TGCGCCAGCTCCCTACTAGCGGGGGGGGCCAAAAACATTCAGTACTTC. Protein sequence: CASSLLAGGAKNIQYF.

This clone appeared a few times. The V gene is TRBV27, the J gene TRBJ1-1; the match to TRBD1 covers 7 bases. The CDR3 consists of 14 residues. Germline V gives CDR1 MNHEY, CDR2 SMNVEV (reference sequence). With V trimmed by 10 bases and J by 4 bases, 12 bases remained unmatched. The CDR3 nucleotides read TGTGCCACCCGAAAGGGACAGCGCATCACTGAAGCTTTCTTT. The encoded protein is CATRKGQRITEAFF.

This chain connects TRBV28 to TRBJ1-3; D not resolved. The germline gives CDR1 MDHEN, CDR2 SYDVKM. This CDR3 comprises 16 residues. V was shortened by 6 bases and J by 2 bases, with 17 bases between the two germline ends. The CDR3 is CASRLAPGSPGNTIYF. CDR3 in DNA: TGTGCCAGCAGATTAGCGCCGGGTAGCCCTGGAAACACCATATATTTT.

The V gene is TRBV7-3, the J gene TRBJ2-2; D unresolved. V was clipped by 2 bases and J by 1 base, with 11 bases between them. CDR1 is SGHTA and CDR2 is FQGTGA in the germline V gene. This CDR3 spans 16 amino acids. The CDR3 sequence: CASSLGSPVNTGELFF. The CDR3 DNA reads TGTGCCAGCAGCTTAGGTAGCCCGGTGAACACCGGGGAGCTGTTTTTT.

The rearrangement joins TRBV7-2 to TRBJ1-6; possibly TRBD1 for D (6 bases). The CDR3 totals 15 residues. From germline, CDR1 is SGHTA and CDR2 FQGNSA. The V gene lost 2 bases and the J gene lost 7 bases, with 12 bases spanning the gap. CDR3 amino acids: CASSLSRTENSPLHF. In nucleotides, the CDR3 is TGTGCCAGCAGCTTATCTCGGACAGAAAATTCACCCCTCCACTTT. The full variable domain, its missing parts supplied by reference TRBV7-2 and TRBJ1-6, is GAGVSQSPSNKVTEKGKDVELRCDPISGHTALYWYRQSLGQGLEFLIYFQGNSAPDKSGLPSDRFSAERTGGSVSTLTIQRTQQEDSAVYLCASSLSRTENSPLHFGNGTRLTVT.

The chain uses TRBV15 and TRBJ2-5; maybe TRBD2 (6 bases). CDR1 is LNHNV and CDR2 is YYDKDF in the germline V gene (reference sequence). With 3 bases removed from V and 1 base from J, the gap between germline ends came to 9 bases. The CDR3 length is 14 residues. Here the CDR3 DNA reads TGTGCCACCAGCAGGGACGGGGGCCAAGAGACCCAGTACTTC. It is translated as CATSRDGGQETQYF.

The V and J genes are TRBV7-8 and TRBJ1-1; D is perhaps TRBD1 (6 bases). The germline CDR1 and CDR2 sequences are SGHVS and FQNEAQ. Trimming shortened V by 1 base and J by 7 bases, and 16 bases separated the two germline ends. This CDR3 contains 15 residues. The CDR3 reads CASSLEPGRGDEAFF. CDR3 sequence (DNA): TGTGCCAGCAGCTTAGAACCCGGCAGGGGCGATGAAGCTTTCTTT. The complete variable domain, with remaining parts taken from reference TRBV7-8 and TRBJ1-1, reads GAGVSQSPRYKVAKRGQDVALRCDPISGHVSLFWYQQALGQGPEFLTYFQNEAQLDKSGLPSDRFFAERPEGSVSTLKIQRTQQEDSAVYLCASSLEPGRGDEAFFGQGTRLTVV.

This clone was observed a few times. The chain has TRBV7-2 and TRBJ1-5; D gene ambiguous. V was cut by 10 bases and J by 6 bases, with 28 bases left in between. The CDR3 length is 17 residues. Germline lookup yields CDR1 SGHTA and CDR2 FQGNSA. The CDR3 reads CATPLRRVQFSGQPQHF. The CDR3, as DNA: TGTGCCACCCCGCTTCGGAGGGTCCAATTTTCCGGTCAGCCCCAGCATTTT.